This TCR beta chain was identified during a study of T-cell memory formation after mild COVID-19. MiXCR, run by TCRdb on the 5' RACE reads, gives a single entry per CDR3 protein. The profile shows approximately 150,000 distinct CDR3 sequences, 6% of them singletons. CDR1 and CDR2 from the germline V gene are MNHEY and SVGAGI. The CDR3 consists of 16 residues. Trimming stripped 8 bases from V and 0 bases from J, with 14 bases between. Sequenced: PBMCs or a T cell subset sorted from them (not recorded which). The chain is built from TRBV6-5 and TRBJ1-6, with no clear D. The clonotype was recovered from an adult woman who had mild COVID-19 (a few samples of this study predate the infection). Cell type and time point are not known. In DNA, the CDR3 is TGTGCCAGCTCGCCTGAAATAAGCTCCTATAATTCACCCCTCCACTTT. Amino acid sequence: CASSPEISSYNSPLHF.